This TCR beta chain comes out of a study of response to subunit inactivated influenza vaccine. TCRdb re-called the RT-PCR reads with MiXCR, one entry per CDR3 protein. The data show about 780,000 distinct CDR3 sequences, 15% to 20% seen once. The V gene lost 3 bases and the J gene lost 2 bases, with 11 bases spanning the gap. Germline CDR1 reads MDHEN; CDR2 reads SYDVKM. This CDR3 has 14 residues. General observations from the study: Each seasonal influenza vaccination recruits few new T cells, the authors suggested.

This clonotype was detected a few times. Its target is not known. The sample in question was PBMCs from blood, obtained around 5 days after vaccination. The J gene is TRBJ2-7, the V gene TRBV28; D perhaps matches TRBD2 (5 bases). This TCR was recovered from a man aged 45-65 years who received an inactivated influenza vaccine. CDR3 protein: CASSLGRPPYEQYF. CDR3 nucleotides: TGTGCCAGCAGTTTGGGGAGACCTCCCTACGAGCAGTACTTC.